The T cell receptor beta chain under discussion was sequenced for a study of blood T cell repertoires in COVID-19. The germline CDR1 and CDR2 sequences are ENHRY and SYGVKD. There are 16 residues in the CDR3. V lost 0 bases to trimming and J lost 3 bases, with 11 bases between them. Method: immunoSEQ multiplex PCR; TCRdb's copy keeps in-frame clones and lacks some. The sample includes approximately 70,000 clones, over 65% of them seen just once. The chain couples TRBV10-3 to TRBJ1-4; D ambiguous. The clonotype was recovered from a woman in her seventies with acute or convalescent COVID-19. Sequenced: peripheral blood. The CDR3 loop reads CAISESRVPANEKLFF. Written as DNA, the CDR3 is TGTGCCATCAGTGAGTCCCGGGTACCGGCTAATGAAAAACTGTTTTTT.